Sequencing of this T cell receptor beta chain was carried out in a study of CD8 T cells in ankylosing spondylitis. Germline-derived CDR1 and CDR2 are MGHRA and YSYEKL. CDR3 length equals 18 residues. V lost 0 bases, J lost 8 bases, and 11 bases stayed unmatched. Ten or more counts support this clonotype. Its antigen is not known. Study-level findings and limits: It appeared that ankylosing spondylitis blood was characterized by a TCR beta motif of about 8 highly homologous variants. Matched ankylosing spondylitis synovial fluid reportedly contained a significantly enriched population of disease-linked clones. Disease-linked clones bore a CD8+ phenotype and were relatively rare in peripheral blood.

Construction of TCR beta libraries was performed using quantitative 5'-RACE with molecular barcodes. MiXCR, run by TCRdb on the 5' RACE reads, gives a single entry per CDR3 protein. The sample includes fewer than 550,000 distinct CDR3 sequences, approximately 5% of them seen just once. The receptor was derived from a male donor with ankylosing spondylitis. Source material: blood, either unsorted or a sorted T cell fraction (not recorded which). The chain recombines TRBV4-1 with TRBJ2-1; 12 nucleotides align to TRBD2. The CDR3, as DNA: TGCGCCAGCAGCCAAGACCCTCCGCTAGCGGGAGGGAGGGATGAGCAGTTCTTC. Translation gives CASSQDPPLAGGRDEQFF.